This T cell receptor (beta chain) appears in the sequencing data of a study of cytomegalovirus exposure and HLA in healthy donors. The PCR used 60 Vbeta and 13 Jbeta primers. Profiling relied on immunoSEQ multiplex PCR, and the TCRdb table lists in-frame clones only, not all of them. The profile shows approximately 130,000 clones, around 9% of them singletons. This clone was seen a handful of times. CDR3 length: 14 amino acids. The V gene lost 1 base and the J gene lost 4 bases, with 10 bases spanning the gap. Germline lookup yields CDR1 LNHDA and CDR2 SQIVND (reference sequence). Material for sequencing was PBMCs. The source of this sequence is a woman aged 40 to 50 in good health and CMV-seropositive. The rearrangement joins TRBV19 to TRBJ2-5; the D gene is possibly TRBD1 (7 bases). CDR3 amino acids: CASSIGGDRETQYF. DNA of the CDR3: TGTGCCAGTAGTATAGGGGGGGACAGAGAGACCCAGTACTTC.